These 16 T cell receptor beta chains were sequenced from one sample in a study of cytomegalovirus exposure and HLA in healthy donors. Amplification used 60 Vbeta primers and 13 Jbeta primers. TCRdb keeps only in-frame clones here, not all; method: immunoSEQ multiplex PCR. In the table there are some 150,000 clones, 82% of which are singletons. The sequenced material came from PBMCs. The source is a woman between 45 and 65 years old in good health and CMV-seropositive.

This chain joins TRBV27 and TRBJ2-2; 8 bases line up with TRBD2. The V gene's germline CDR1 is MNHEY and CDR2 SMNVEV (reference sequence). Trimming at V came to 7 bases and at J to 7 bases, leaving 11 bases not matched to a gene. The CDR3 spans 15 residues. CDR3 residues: CASTRGGTTHGELFF. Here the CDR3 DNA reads TGTGCCAGCACCCGGGGGGGGACTACCCACGGGGAGCTGTTTTTT.

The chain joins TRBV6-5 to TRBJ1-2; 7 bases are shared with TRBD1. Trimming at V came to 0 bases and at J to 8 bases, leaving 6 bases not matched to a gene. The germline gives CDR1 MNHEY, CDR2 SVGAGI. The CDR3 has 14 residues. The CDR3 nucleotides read TGTGCCAGCAGTTACTCGAATAGGGGGCACGGCTACACCTTC. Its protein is CASSYSNRGHGYTF.

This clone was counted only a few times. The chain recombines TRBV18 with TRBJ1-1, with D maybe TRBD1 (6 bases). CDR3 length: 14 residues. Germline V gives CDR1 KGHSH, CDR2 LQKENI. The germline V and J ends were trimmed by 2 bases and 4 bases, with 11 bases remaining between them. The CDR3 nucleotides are TGTGCCAGCTCACCAAACAGGGATGGCACTGAAGCTTTCTTT. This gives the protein CASSPNRDGTEAFF.

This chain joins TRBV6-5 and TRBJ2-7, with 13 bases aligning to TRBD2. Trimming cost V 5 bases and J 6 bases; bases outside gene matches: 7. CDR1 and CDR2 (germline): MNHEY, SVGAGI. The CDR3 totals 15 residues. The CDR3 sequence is CASSRPTSGRGEQYF. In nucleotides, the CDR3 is TGTGCCAGCAGTCGCCCTACTAGCGGGAGGGGCGAGCAGTACTTC.

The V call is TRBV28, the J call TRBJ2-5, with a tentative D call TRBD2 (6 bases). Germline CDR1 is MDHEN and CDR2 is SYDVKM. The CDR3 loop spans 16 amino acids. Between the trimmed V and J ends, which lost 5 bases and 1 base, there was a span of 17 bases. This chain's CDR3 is CASSVSEGRPQETQYF. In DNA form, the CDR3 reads TGTGCCAGCAGTGTCTCCGAGGGGAGGCCCCAAGAGACCCAGTACTTC.

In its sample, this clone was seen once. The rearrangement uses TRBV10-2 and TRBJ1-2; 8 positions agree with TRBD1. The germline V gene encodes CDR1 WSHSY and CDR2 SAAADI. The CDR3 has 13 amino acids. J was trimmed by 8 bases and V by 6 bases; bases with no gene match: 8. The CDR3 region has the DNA TGCGCCAGCAGATTGGACAGGGCGAGCGGCTACACCTTC. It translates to CASRLDRASGYTF.

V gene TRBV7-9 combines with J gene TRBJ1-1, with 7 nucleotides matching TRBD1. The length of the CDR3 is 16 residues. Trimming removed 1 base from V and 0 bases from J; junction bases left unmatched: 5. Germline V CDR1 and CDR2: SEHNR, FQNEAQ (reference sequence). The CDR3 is CASSLVFDRVNTEAFF. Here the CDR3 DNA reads TGTGCCAGCAGCTTAGTTTTCGACAGGGTGAACACTGAAGCTTTCTTT. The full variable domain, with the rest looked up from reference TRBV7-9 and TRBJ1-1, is DTGVSQNPRHKITKRGQNVTFRCDPISEHNRLYWYRQTLGQGPEFLTYFQNEAQLEKSRLLSDRFSAERPKGSFSTLEIQRTEQGDSAMYLCASSLVFDRVNTEAFFGQGTRLTVV.

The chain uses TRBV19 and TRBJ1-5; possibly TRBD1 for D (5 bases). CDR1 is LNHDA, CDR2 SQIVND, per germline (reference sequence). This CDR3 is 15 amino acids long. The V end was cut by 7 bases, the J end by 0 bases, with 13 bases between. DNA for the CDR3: TGTGCCAGTAATATGGGACTTTATAGCAATCAGCCCCAGCATTTT. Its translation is CASNMGLYSNQPQHF.

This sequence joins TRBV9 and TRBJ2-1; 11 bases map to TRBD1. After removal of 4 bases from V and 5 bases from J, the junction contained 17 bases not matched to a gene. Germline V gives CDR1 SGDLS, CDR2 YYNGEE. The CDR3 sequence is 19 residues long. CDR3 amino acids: CASSPPGQGARDPDNEQFF. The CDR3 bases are TGTGCCAGCAGCCCCCCCGGACAGGGGGCGAGGGACCCCGACAATGAGCAGTTCTTC.

Here the CDR3 reads CASSLIQGDAYEQYF. Here the CDR3 DNA reads TGTGCCAGCAGTTTAATCCAGGGGGATGCCTACGAGCAGTACTTC. This chain joins TRBV28 and TRBJ2-7, with 7 bases matching TRBD1. CDR1 and CDR2 (germline): MDHEN, SYDVKM. Trimming took 2 bases from V and 2 from J; bases not matched to a gene: 6. The CDR3 is 15 residues long.

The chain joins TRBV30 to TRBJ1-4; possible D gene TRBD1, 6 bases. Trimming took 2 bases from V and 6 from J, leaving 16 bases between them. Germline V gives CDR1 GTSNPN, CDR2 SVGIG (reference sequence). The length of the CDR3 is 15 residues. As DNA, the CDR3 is TGTGCCTGGAGTCCCATAACAGGGTGGTATGAAAAACTGTTTTTT. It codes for CAWSPITGWYEKLFF.

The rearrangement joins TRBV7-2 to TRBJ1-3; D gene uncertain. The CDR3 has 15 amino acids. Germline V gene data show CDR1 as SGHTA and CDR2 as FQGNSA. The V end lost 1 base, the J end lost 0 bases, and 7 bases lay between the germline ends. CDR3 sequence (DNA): TGTGCCAGCAGCTTAGACAGAGCCTCTGGAAACACCATATATTTT. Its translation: CASSLDRASGNTIYF.

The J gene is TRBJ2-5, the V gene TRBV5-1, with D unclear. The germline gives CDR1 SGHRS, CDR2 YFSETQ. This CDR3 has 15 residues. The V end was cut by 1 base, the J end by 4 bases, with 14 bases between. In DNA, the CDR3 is TGCGCCAGCAGCTTGTCACAGCCAACCTTAGAGACCCAGTACTTC. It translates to CASSLSQPTLETQYF.

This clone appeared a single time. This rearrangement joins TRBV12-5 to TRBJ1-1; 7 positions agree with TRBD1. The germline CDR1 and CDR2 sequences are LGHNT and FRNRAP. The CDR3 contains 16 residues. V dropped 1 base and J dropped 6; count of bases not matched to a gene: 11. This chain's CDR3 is CASGLAYIPGGSEAFF. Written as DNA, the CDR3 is TGTGCTAGTGGTTTGGCGTATATACCAGGGGGATCTGAAGCTTTCTTT.

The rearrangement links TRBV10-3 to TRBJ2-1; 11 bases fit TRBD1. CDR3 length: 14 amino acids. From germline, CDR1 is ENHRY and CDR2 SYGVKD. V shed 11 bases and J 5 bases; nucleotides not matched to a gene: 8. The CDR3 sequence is CAARGDRGNNEQFF. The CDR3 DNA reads TGTGCCGCCCGGGGGGACAGGGGGAACAATGAGCAGTTCTTC.

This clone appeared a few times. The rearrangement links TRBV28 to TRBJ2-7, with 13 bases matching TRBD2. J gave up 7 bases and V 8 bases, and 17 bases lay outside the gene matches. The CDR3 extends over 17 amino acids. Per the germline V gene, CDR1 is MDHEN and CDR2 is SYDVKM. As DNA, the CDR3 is TGTGCCAGCGGCAATCCCCCCGGGACTAGCGGGACAGAAGAGCAGTACTTC. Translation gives CASGNPPGTSGTEEQYF. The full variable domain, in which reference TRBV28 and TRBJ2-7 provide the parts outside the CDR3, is DVKVTQSSRYLVKRTGEKVFLECVQDMDHENMFWYRQDPGLGLRLIYFSYDVKMKEKGDIPEGYSVSREKKERFSLILESASTNQTSMYLCASGNPPGTSGTEEQYFGPGTRLTVT.